Described below is a single TCR beta chain sequence and its context. Its target is unknown. The data stem from a study of monozygotic twins with inflammatory bowel disease. Study conclusions and caveats: Clonotypes shared with others were fewer in IBD patients than in healthy twins, especially with disease activity.

The authors made each sample's cDNA in eight separate reactions. Incorporation of UMIs carrying a 6-nucleotide sample barcode was performed by template switching. TCRdb reanalyzed the 5' RACE reads, giving one entry per CDR3 protein sequence and no DNA. In all, the sample yields around 450,000 distinct CDR3 sequences. In germline, CDR1 is GTSNPN, CDR2 SVGIG (reference sequence). The CDR3 length is 11 residues. The source material was blood. J is TRBJ2-3 and V is TRBV30; TCRdb's D call of TRBD1 is untestable without DNA. The sequence came from a human donor with ulcerative colitis or Crohn's disease, or a healthy co-twin of an affected twin (not recorded which). The chain's CDR3 is CAWGPADTQYF.